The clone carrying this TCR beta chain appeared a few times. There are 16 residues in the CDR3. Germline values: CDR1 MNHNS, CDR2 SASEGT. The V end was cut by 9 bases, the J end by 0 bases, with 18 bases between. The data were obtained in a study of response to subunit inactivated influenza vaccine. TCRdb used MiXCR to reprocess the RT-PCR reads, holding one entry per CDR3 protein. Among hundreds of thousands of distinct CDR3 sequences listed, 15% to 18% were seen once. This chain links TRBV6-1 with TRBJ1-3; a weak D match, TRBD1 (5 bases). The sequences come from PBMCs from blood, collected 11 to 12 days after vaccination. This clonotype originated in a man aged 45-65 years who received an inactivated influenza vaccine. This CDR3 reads CASTIRTGTSGNTIYF. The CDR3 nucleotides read TGTGCCAGTACCATTAGAACAGGAACCTCTGGAAACACCATATATTTT.